The 25 T cell receptor beta chains given below trace back to one sample, sequenced in a study of blood T cell repertoires in COVID-19. Some clones are missing from TCRdb's copy, which holds only in-frame ones; the method was immunoSEQ multiplex PCR. The repertoire consists of roughly 140,000 clones, with roughly 90% occurring once and the leading ten covering more than 1%. The sample consisted of PBMCs or T cells enriched from blood (not recorded which). These receptors originate from a young woman with acute COVID-19.

This chain joins TRBV27 and TRBJ2-1, with D possibly being TRBD2 (5 bases). Germline V gene data show CDR1 as MNHEY and CDR2 as SMNVEV (reference sequence). The CDR3 totals 16 residues. The V end lost 2 bases, the J end lost 4 bases, and 15 bases lay between the germline ends. The CDR3 nucleotides are TGTGCCAGCAGTTTAAACTTGGGAGTACGGTACAATGAGCAGTTCTTC. Its translation is CASSLNLGVRYNEQFF.

The chain couples TRBV29-1 to TRBJ1-1; 10 bases align to TRBD1. The CDR3 is 13 amino acids. Germline V CDR1 and CDR2: SQVTM, ANQGSEA. The V and J ends lost 3 bases and 5 bases, in that order; junction bases with no gene match: 3. CDR3 amino acids: CSVETGGGTEAFF. In DNA form, the CDR3 reads TGCAGCGTTGAGACAGGGGGCGGGACTGAAGCTTTCTTT.

V usage is TRBV28 and J usage is TRBJ2-7; 10 bases fit TRBD1. The CDR3 is 13 amino acids. V was clipped by 6 bases and J by 6 bases; unmatched bases: 5. CDR1 and CDR2 (germline): MDHEN, SYDVKM. CDR3 residues: CASSSGQGSEQYF. The CDR3 region has the DNA TGTGCCAGCAGCTCGGGACAGGGGAGCGAGCAGTACTTC.

V usage is TRBV29-1 and J usage is TRBJ2-2; D may be TRBD2 (5 bases). Germline values: CDR1 SQVTM, CDR2 ANQGSEA. The CDR3 extends over 16 amino acids. V lost 2 bases to trimming and J lost 0 bases, with 13 bases between them. The CDR3 DNA sequence: TGCAGCGTTGAAATTGGCGGGTGGTCGAACACCGGGGAGCTGTTTTTT. Protein sequence: CSVEIGGWSNTGELFF.

The chain joins TRBV15 to TRBJ2-5; D call uncertain. CDR1 and CDR2 (germline): LNHNV, YYDKDF (reference sequence). The CDR3 spans 13 residues. V was trimmed by 3 bases and J by 1 base, leaving 6 bases between them. The CDR3 sequence: CATSSSGQETQYF. CDR3 sequence (DNA): TGTGCCACCAGCAGCTCGGGCCAAGAGACCCAGTACTTC. The whole variable domain, remainder taken from reference TRBV15 and TRBJ2-5, is DAMVIQNPRYQVTQFGKPVTLSCSQTLNHNVMYWYQQKSSQAPKLLFHYYDKDFNNEADTPDNFQSRRPNTSFCFLDIRSPGLGDTAMYLCATSSSGQETQYFGPGTRLLVL.

The V call is TRBV10-3, the J call TRBJ2-3; TRBD2 is a possible D gene (6 bases). V shed 2 bases and J shed 4 bases, with 16 bases lying between them. The CDR3 is 16 residues long. Germline lookup yields CDR1 ENHRY and CDR2 SYGVKD. The CDR3 is CAISEGGKVVADTQYF. Here the CDR3 DNA reads TGTGCCATCAGTGAGGGGGGGAAAGTAGTCGCAGATACGCAGTATTTT.

The chain uses TRBV4-3 and TRBJ1-1; TRBD1 is a possible D gene (5 bases). Germline values: CDR1 LGHNA, CDR2 YSLEER. There are 15 residues in the CDR3. V was pared by 0 bases and J by 4 bases, with 12 bases between. The CDR3 DNA follows: TGCGCCAGCAGCCAAGATCCCGGGGGGGGCACTGAAGCTTTCTTT. Residues: CASSQDPGGGTEAFF.

V gene TRBV6-5 combines with J gene TRBJ2-3, with 10 bases lining up with TRBD2. The ends lost 2 bases at V and 6 bases at J; junction bases unmatched: 5. The CDR3 runs 15 residues. CDR1 is MNHEY, CDR2 SVGAGI, per germline. The CDR3 loop reads CASSYRLAGADTQYF. The DNA of the CDR3 is TGTGCCAGCAGTTACCGGCTAGCGGGGGCGGATACGCAGTATTTT.

The chain has TRBV6-5 and TRBJ1-3; D gene unclear. V was trimmed by 2 bases and J by 2 bases, leaving 10 bases between them. CDR1 and CDR2 (germline): MNHEY, SVGAGI. This CDR3 contains 15 residues. The CDR3 here is CASSYVTGTGNTIYF. The CDR3 DNA sequence: TGTGCCAGCAGTTACGTTACGGGAACTGGAAACACCATATATTTT.

Concerning this clone: Other DNA sequences in this specimen translate into the identical CDR3. CDR3 in amino acids: CASSLQGSTEAFF. Here the CDR3 DNA reads TGCGCCAGCAGCCTTCAGGGTAGTACTGAAGCTTTCTTT. The rearrangement joins TRBV5-1 to TRBJ1-1, with D perhaps matching TRBD1 (5 bases). Per germline, CDR1 SGHRS and CDR2 YFSETQ. V lost 4 bases and J 5 bases, leaving 12 bases between the germline ends. CDR3 size: 13 residues. Drawing the rest from reference TRBV5-1 and TRBJ1-1, the complete variable domain is KAGVTQTPRYLIKTRGQQVTLSCSPISGHRSVSWYQQTPGQGLQFLFEYFSETQRNKGNFPGRFSGRQFSNSRSEMNVSTLELGDSALYLCASSLQGSTEAFFGQGTRLTVV.

This clone came up a few times. V gene TRBV19 combines with J gene TRBJ1-5; D call uncertain. CDR1 LNHDA and CDR2 SQIVND come from the germline V gene (reference sequence). The CDR3 has 15 residues. Trimming removed 6 bases from V and 6 bases from J, with 18 bases in between. The CDR3 is CASRDNVGLGQPQHF. The DNA of the CDR3 is TGTGCCAGTAGAGACAATGTCGGACTGGGTCAGCCCCAGCATTTT.

This clone was seen just once. This sequence joins TRBV27 and TRBJ2-1; weak D call: TRBD1 (6 bases). V lost 2 bases to trimming and J lost 6 bases, with 11 bases between them. The CDR3 length is 14 residues. Germline lookup yields CDR1 MNHEY and CDR2 SMNVEV (reference sequence). The CDR3 loop is CASSLIGGRNEQFF. The CDR3 nucleotides read TGTGCCAGCAGTTTAATAGGGGGACGCAATGAGCAGTTCTTC.

The genes are TRBV19 and TRBJ2-7, with 8 bases matching TRBD1. Trimming removed 5 bases from V and 3 bases from J; junction bases left unmatched: 6. Germline assignment: CDR1 LNHDA and CDR2 SQIVND (reference sequence). The length of the CDR3 is 14 residues. The CDR3 is CASSPRTGIYEQYF. For the CDR3, the DNA is TGTGCCAGTAGTCCGAGGACAGGGATCTACGAGCAGTACTTC.

The J gene is TRBJ2-2, the V gene TRBV3-1 (or the pseudogene TRBV3-2); the D gene is possibly TRBD1 (5 bases). The CDR3 runs to 15 residues. Per the germline V gene, CDR1 is LGHDT and CDR2 is YNNKEL (reference sequence). Between the trimmed V and J ends, which lost 1 base and 4 bases, there was a span of 10 bases. The CDR3 loop is CASSQGQGGTGELFF. The DNA of the CDR3 is TGTGCCAGCAGCCAAGGGCAGGGCGGCACCGGGGAGCTGTTTTTT.

The rearrangement uses TRBV10-3 and TRBJ2-3, with D possibly being TRBD1 (5 bases). The germline gives CDR1 ENHRY, CDR2 SYGVKD. This CDR3 has 15 residues. Between the trimmed V and J ends, which lost 3 bases and 0 bases, there was a span of 10 bases. CDR3 residues: CAISDRAGSTDTQYF. The DNA of the CDR3 is TGTGCCATCAGTGATAGAGCAGGGAGCACAGATACGCAGTATTTT.

The V and J genes are TRBV18 and TRBJ1-4, with TRBD1 identical over 7 bases. Trimming at V came to 3 bases and at J to 3 bases, leaving 4 bases not matched to a gene. Germline assignment: CDR1 KGHSH and CDR2 LQKENI. This CDR3 has 15 amino acids. This chain's CDR3 is CASSPTGQANEKLFF. For the CDR3, the DNA is TGTGCCAGCTCACCCACCGGACAGGCTAATGAAAAACTGTTTTTT.

The CDR3 protein is CASTAGRDSPLHF. The CDR3 region has the DNA TGCGCCAGCACCGCGGGAAGGGATTCACCCCTCCACTTT. The chain couples TRBV10-2 to TRBJ1-6; D not resolved. Trimming took 7 bases from V and 8 from J, leaving 12 bases between them. The CDR3 is 13 amino acids. Germline assignment: CDR1 WSHSY and CDR2 SAAADI.

The V and J genes are TRBV9 and TRBJ2-2, with 13 bases lining up with TRBD2. CDR1 is SGDLS and CDR2 is YYNGEE in the germline V gene. V was pared by 3 bases and J by 4 bases, with 15 bases of the junction left unmatched. The CDR3 consists of 20 residues. The CDR3 here is CASSAPELLAGGDLTGELFF. The CDR3 DNA is TGTGCCAGCAGCGCCCCCGAGCTACTAGCGGGAGGGGACCTCACCGGGGAGCTGTTTTTT.

The chain combines TRBV7-2 with TRBJ2-2, with 7 bases aligning to TRBD2. This CDR3 is 15 amino acids long. Trimming at V came to 5 bases and at J to 7 bases, leaving 10 bases not matched to a gene. CDR1 is SGHTA, CDR2 FQGNSA, per germline. CDR3 in DNA: TGTGCCAGCAGCCCCAGCGGCGGGAGTAGCGGGGAGCTGTTTTTT. Its protein is CASSPSGGSSGELFF.

The rearrangement uses TRBV21-1 and TRBJ1-3; the table's D gene call, TRBD1, was not cross checked with the DNA. TRBV21-1 has pseudogene status. The CDR3 has 17 residues. CDR3 amino acids: CASSKVRTGRSGNTIYF. The CDR3 nucleotides are TGTGCCAGCAGCAAAGTCAGGACAGGGCGCTCTGGAAACACCATATATTTT.

V and J are TRBV5-1 and TRBJ2-5; 14 bases map to TRBD2. CDR1 and CDR2 from the germline V gene are SGHRS and YFSETQ. This CDR3 comprises 18 residues. The trim removed 2 bases at V and 4 bases at J, leaving 10 bases unmatched. CDR3 bases: TGCGCCAGCAGCTTCCAGGGACTAGCGGGAGTGGAAGGAGAGACCCAGTACTTC. Protein sequence: CASSFQGLAGVEGETQYF.

This chain links TRBV14 with TRBJ2-7; D is perhaps TRBD2 (5 bases). The CDR3 extends over 15 amino acids. CDR1 is SGHDN, CDR2 FVKESK, per germline. Trimming took off 9 bases at V and 4 bases at J, with 22 bases between the two ends. The CDR3 sequence is CARCLSLGAAYEQYF. DNA for the CDR3: TGTGCCAGATGCCTGAGTTTGGGAGCGGCATACGAGCAGTACTTC.

The chain is built from TRBV19 and TRBJ1-1; 7 nucleotides agree with TRBD1. CDR1 LNHDA and CDR2 SQIVND come from the germline V gene (reference sequence). The CDR3 is made up of 18 amino acids. With 3 bases clipped from V and 1 base from J, the junction kept 14 bases outside the gene matches. This CDR3 reads CASSIVRGPGQTNTEAFF. The CDR3 DNA sequence: TGTGCCAGTAGTATTGTGAGGGGACCGGGACAGACGAACACTGAAGCTTTCTTT.

V gene TRBV5-1 combines with J gene TRBJ1-6; D not resolved. The CDR3 spans 14 residues. Trimming removed 0 bases from V and 9 bases from J, with 10 bases in between. CDR1 is SGHRS, CDR2 YFSETQ, per germline. The CDR3 here is CASSLAGYGSPLHF. The CDR3 DNA reads as TGCGCCAGCAGCTTGGCGGGATACGGTTCACCCCTCCACTTT.

A single count supports this clone. This CDR3 is also generated by other DNA sequences in the sample. The J gene is TRBJ1-1, the V gene TRBV27; weak D call: TRBD1 (5 bases). Trimming pared 1 base from V and 1 base from J, leaving 7 bases between. The CDR3 sequence is 14 residues long. CDR1 is MNHEY and CDR2 is SMNVEV in the germline V gene (reference sequence). The CDR3 sequence: CASSLYRRNTEAFF. CDR3 sequence (DNA): TGTGCCAGCAGTTTATACAGGAGGAACACTGAAGCTTTCTTT.